The 12 T cell receptor beta chains below all came from one sample that was sequenced in a study of vaccination and CD4 T cells after COVID-19. The Oncomine TCR Beta short-read assay was applied to DNA of cultured CD4+ T cells. MiXCR was run by TCRdb on the PCR reads, yielding one entry per CDR3 protein. The data show approximately 19,000 distinct CDR3 sequences, with under 60% seen just once and roughly 7.9% held by the top ten. These receptors have no known antigen. The treatment denotes: roughly 11-day PBMC culture with coronavirus spike peptide pools or control peptides (ViraFEST assay). The sample taken for sequencing was CD4+ T cells from blood, cultured in vitro. These TCRs come from a human donor who had recovered from COVID-19.

This chain connects TRBV7-9 to TRBJ2-5; 7 nucleotides line up with TRBD2. V lost 5 bases, J lost 3 bases, and 9 bases stayed unmatched. The CDR3 is 15 residues long. The V gene's germline CDR1 is SEHNR and CDR2 FQNEAQ (reference sequence). The CDR3 nucleotides read TGTGCCAGCAGCGTAGGGATAGCGGGCAAAGAGACCCAGTACTTC. Its translation is CASSVGIAGKETQYF.

V and J are TRBV27 and TRBJ2-7, with TRBD2 matching 9 bases. The CDR3 runs 15 residues. The V gene's germline CDR1 is MNHEY and CDR2 SMNVEV (reference sequence). V gave up 4 bases and J gave up 0 bases; unmatched junction bases: 4. The CDR3 DNA reads TGTGCCAGCAGTTCAATAGCGGGAGTCTCCTACGAGCAGTACTTC. It translates to CASSSIAGVSYEQYF.

The J gene is TRBJ2-5, the V gene TRBV6-1, with 9 bases that match TRBD1. The CDR3 loop spans 13 amino acids. With V trimmed by 6 bases and J by 5 bases, 4 bases remained unmatched. Germline CDR1 MNHNS, CDR2 SASEGT. In DNA, the CDR3 is TGTGCCAGCAGCTCCGGGACAGGGGAGACCCAGTACTTC. The encoded protein is CASSSGTGETQYF.

The chain joins TRBV7-9 to TRBJ1-6; TRBD1 matches at 7 bases. The CDR3 runs 14 residues. The germline gives CDR1 SEHNR, CDR2 FQNEAQ (reference sequence). The junction had 8 bases not matched to a gene; V was cut back by 5 bases and J by 10 bases. The CDR3 DNA reads as TGTGCCAGCAGCCCGGGACAGAACCTCTCACCCCTCCACTTT. Translated, it gives CASSPGQNLSPLHF.

This clonotype was counted a single time. This chain links TRBV20-1 with TRBJ1-1; weak D call: TRBD1 (5 bases). The CDR3 totals 12 residues. Germline V gene sequence: CDR1 DFQATT, CDR2 SNEGSKA (reference sequence). The V end lost 2 bases, the J end lost 11 bases, and 15 bases lay between the germline ends. CDR3 protein: CSARSGSLGAFF. CDR3 DNA sequence: TGCAGTGCTAGATCAGGGTCCCTGGGGGCTTTCTTT.

The chain has TRBV7-3 and TRBJ2-3; 14 bases agree with TRBD2. V was pared by 5 bases and J by 0 bases, with 16 bases of the junction left unmatched. The CDR3 is made up of 21 amino acids. The germline V gene encodes CDR1 SGHTA and CDR2 FQGTGA. CDR3 residues: CASSTAPMTSGRAASTDTQYF. CDR3 DNA: TGTGCCAGCAGCACCGCCCCAATGACTAGCGGGAGGGCCGCTAGCACAGATACGCAGTATTTT.

This clonotype appeared a single time. The gene calls are TRBV2 and TRBJ2-1; TRBD2 is a possible D gene (5 bases). CDR3 length: 15 residues. The V end lost 3 bases, the J end lost 1 base, and 10 bases lay between the germline ends. Germline CDR1 and CDR2: SNHLY and FYNNEI. DNA of the CDR3: TGTGCCAGCAGTGATTTGTCGGGGTCCTACAATGAGCAGTTCTTC. Encoded protein: CASSDLSGSYNEQFF.

The rearrangement links TRBV20-1 to TRBJ2-7, with TRBD1 identical over 9 bases. Unmatched junction bases numbered 11, after V lost 6 bases and J lost 5 bases. Germline CDR1 reads DFQATT; CDR2 reads SNEGSKA (reference sequence). The CDR3 length is 14 residues. The CDR3 DNA is TGCAGTGCGTCGTCGGGGACAGGGACCCACGAGCAGTACTTC. Its translation: CSASSGTGTHEQYF.

This chain joins TRBV19 and TRBJ2-3; a weak D match, TRBD2 (7 bases). Trimming stripped 5 bases from V and 1 base from J, with 16 bases between. This CDR3 is built from 16 residues. Germline CDR1 reads LNHDA; CDR2 reads SQIVND (reference sequence). For the CDR3, the DNA is TGTGCCAGTAGTGTCGACAAGGGGGGGCGCACAGATACGCAGTATTTT. It yields the protein CASSVDKGGRTDTQYF.

The chain joins TRBV11-2 to TRBJ1-6; D remains unclear. The germline V and J ends were trimmed by 5 bases and 11 bases, with 13 bases remaining between them. CDR1 and CDR2 from the germline V gene are SGHAT and FQNNGV. CDR3 length: 13 amino acids. CDR3 sequence reads: CASSPQHIPPLHF. For the CDR3, the DNA is TGTGCCAGCAGCCCACAGCACATCCCACCCCTCCACTTT.

The V and J genes are TRBV6-5 and TRBJ2-5, with a tentative D call TRBD2 (7 bases). There are 13 residues in the CDR3. Germline values: CDR1 MNHEY, CDR2 SVGAGI. V lost 6 bases to trimming and J lost 6 bases, with 14 bases between them. The CDR3 protein is CASRYREGKTQYF. CDR3 sequence (DNA): TGTGCCAGCAGGTACAGGGAGGGGAAGACCCAGTACTTC.

In this sample, this clonotype turned up once. This chain links TRBV10-3 with TRBJ1-5; no clear D. The CDR3 length is 14 residues. Trimming shortened V by 3 bases and J by 4 bases, and 10 bases separated the two germline ends. Germline CDR1 is ENHRY and CDR2 is SYGVKD. The chain's CDR3 is CAISEDPSNQPQHF. The CDR3 DNA is TGTGCCATCAGTGAAGATCCTTCGAATCAGCCCCAGCATTTT.